This T cell receptor (beta chain) emerged from a study of T-cell reconstitution after alpha-beta-depleted transplantation in children. This clonotype was detected a few times. During its preparation, the TCRbeta library received unique molecular identifiers. TCRdb used MiXCR to reprocess the PCR reads, holding one entry per CDR3 protein. Of about 460,000 distinct CDR3 sequences listed, roughly an eighth are singletons. V lost 1 base and J lost 6, with 17 bases in between. CDR3 length equals 16 residues. Germline V CDR1 and CDR2: SEHNR, FQNEAQ (reference sequence). The TCR sequence derives from a human donor who donated a stem cell graft to a child with combined immunodeficiency. This chain uses TRBV7-9 with TRBJ2-3; possibly TRBD1 for D (5 bases). Sequencing was performed on PBMCs from the stem cell graft donor, taken from the stem cell graft. Written as DNA, the CDR3 is TGTGCCAGCAGCTTAGTGGGTGGGGCCCTCGGGGATACGCAGTATTTT. It codes for CASSLVGGALGDTQYF.